These 20 T cell receptor beta chains were sequenced from one sample in a study of CD8+CD57+ T cells in acquired aplastic anemia. CD8+CD57+ cell expansion had been shown by flow cytometry in patients chosen for sequencing. Genomic DNA was employed as the template in profiling TCR beta VDJ and CDR3. MiXCR, run by TCRdb on the reads, gives a single entry per CDR3 protein. In the table there are about 240,000 distinct CDR3 sequences, approximately 50% of which are singletons. Input material: sorted CD4+, CD8+, or CD8+CD57+ T cells (not recorded which) from PBMCs. The receptor source for this set is a human donor with aplastic anemia.

This clonotype was recorded many times. The chain uses TRBV7-2 and TRBJ1-1; no firm D call. Germline V gene lookup returns CDR1 SGHTA and CDR2 FQGNSA. CDR3 length equals 14 residues. V was clipped by 1 base and J by 7 bases, with 13 bases between them. The CDR3 nucleotides read TGTGCCAGCAGCTTAGACGGCAGGTCGAATGAAGCTTTCTTT. This encodes CASSLDGRSNEAFF.

A single count supports this clonotype. This chain connects TRBV12-3 or TRBV12-4 to TRBJ2-5, with D hard to call. The CDR3 has 14 amino acids. The CDR3 spells CASGTTGPQETQYF. The CDR3 nucleotides are TGTGCTAGTGGTACAACCGGGCCACAAGAGACCCAGTACTTC.

V is TRBV28 and J is TRBJ1-5; 7 nucleotides agree with TRBD1. CDR3 length equals 14 residues. Germline lookup yields CDR1 MDHEN and CDR2 SYDVKM. After removal of 4 bases from V and 6 bases from J, the junction contained 6 bases not matched to a gene. The CDR3 here is CASSSGQTSQPQHF. DNA for the CDR3: TGTGCCAGCAGTTCGGGACAGACGAGTCAGCCCCAGCATTTT. Looking up the rest from reference TRBV28 and TRBJ1-5 gives the full variable domain: DVKVTQSSRYLVKRTGEKVFLECVQDMDHENMFWYRQDPGLGLRLIYFSYDVKMKEKGDIPEGYSVSREKKERFSLILESASTNQTSMYLCASSSGQTSQPQHFGDGTRLSIL.

This clonotype has at least ten counts. The J gene is TRBJ1-2, the V gene TRBV4-3, with 10 bases fitting TRBD1. Germline CDR1 reads LGHNA; CDR2 reads YSLEER. V lost 0 bases and J lost 7; bases outside the gene matches: 5. This CDR3 spans 15 amino acids. The CDR3 nucleotides read TGCGCCAGCAGCCAAGATCCGACAGGGGGCTTTGGCTACACCTTC. Encoded protein: CASSQDPTGGFGYTF.

There are many counts of this clonotype. CDR3 sequence reads: CASSLENWGQLNQPQHF. The DNA for the CDR3 is TGTGCCAGCAGCTTAGAAAATTGGGGACAGCTCAATCAGCCCCAGCATTTT. The rearrangement uses TRBV7-2 and TRBJ1-5, with TRBD1 identical over 7 bases. V trimming: 1 base; J trimming: 3 bases; junction bases outside the gene matches: 9. This CDR3 is built from 17 residues. Germline CDR1 and CDR2: SGHTA and FQGNSA.

This clonotype was seen repeatedly, ten times or more. This chain uses TRBV10-3 with TRBJ1-2, with TRBD1 as a possible D gene (6 bases). The length of the CDR3 is 14 residues. Trimming cost V 2 bases and J 4 bases, with 11 bases left between them. Germline CDR1 reads ENHRY; CDR2 reads SYGVKD. DNA of the CDR3: TGTGCCATCAGTGAGAAGGGGGGGAGCTATGGCTACACCTTC. It encodes CAISEKGGSYGYTF.

The V call is TRBV20-1, the J call TRBJ2-1, with a weak D call TRBD2 (5 bases). Germline assignment: CDR1 DFQATT and CDR2 SNEGSKA (reference sequence). V was trimmed by 3 bases and J by 9 bases, leaving 12 bases between them. This CDR3 spans 12 amino acids. The CDR3 DNA sequence: TGCAGTGCTAGCGGGAAGAACACTGAGCAGTTCTTC. It codes for CSASGKNTEQFF.

J is TRBJ2-7 and V is TRBV9; D may be TRBD1 (6 bases). The CDR3 is 14 residues long. From germline, CDR1 is SGDLS and CDR2 YYNGEE. Trimming took off 8 bases at V and 0 bases at J, with 15 bases between the two ends. The CDR3 protein is CASSTTGHSYEQYF. The CDR3 nucleotides read TGTGCCAGTAGCACTACGGGACACTCCTACGAGCAGTACTTC. The entire variable domain, with the rest obtained from reference TRBV9 and TRBJ2-7, is as follows: DSGVTQTPKHLITATGQRVTLRCSPRSGDLSVYWYQQSLDQGLQFLIQYYNGEERAKGNILERFSAQQFPDLHSELNLSSLELGDSALYFCASSTTGHSYEQYFGPGTRLTVT.

This clonotype was seen only a few times. The chain carries TRBV4-1 and TRBJ1-4, with 11 bases identical to TRBD1. In germline, CDR1 is MGHRA, CDR2 YSYEKL. This CDR3 contains 17 residues. V lost 1 base and J lost 6; bases outside the gene matches: 7. In DNA, the CDR3 is TGCGCCAGCAGCCAAGGGACAGGGGGCATCGAATATGAAAAACTGTTTTTT. This gives the protein CASSQGTGGIEYEKLFF.

This clonotype appeared a few times. Being one base from a much bigger clone, this may be a read error. This CDR3 is missing its conserved last phenylalanine or tryptophan, likely due to a read error. J is TRBJ2-7 and V is TRBV6-5; perhaps TRBD2 as D (6 bases). V was pared by 8 bases and J by 7 bases, with 18 bases between. CDR3 length: 13 amino acids. The germline CDR1 and CDR2 sequences are MNHEY and SVGAGI. The CDR3 protein is CASSARGLGEQYY. In DNA, the CDR3 is TGTGCCAGCTCGGCGCGGGGATTGGGGGAGCAGTACTAC.

This clonotype was observed at least ten times. The V gene is TRBV2, the J gene TRBJ2-2; 9 bases map to TRBD1. Germline V gene data show CDR1 as SNHLY and CDR2 as FYNNEI. The CDR3 runs to 16 residues. Trimming took 3 bases from V and 4 from J; bases not matched to a gene: 6. The CDR3 loop reads CASSDRDRVRTGELFF. The DNA for the CDR3 is TGTGCCAGCAGTGATAGGGACAGGGTTCGCACCGGGGAGCTGTTTTTT.

This clonotype has ten or more counts. The gene calls are TRBV12-3 or TRBV12-4 and TRBJ2-7; TRBD1 matches 7 bases. The CDR3 runs to 15 residues. Trimming took 2 bases from V and 9 from J; bases not matched to a gene: 13. The CDR3 region is CASSLPGQTVQGQYF. The CDR3 region has the DNA TGTGCCAGCAGTTTACCGGGACAGACCGTGCAGGGGCAGTACTTC.

V is TRBV15 and J is TRBJ2-7; 7 bases agree with TRBD1. This CDR3 has 15 amino acids. V was clipped by 5 bases and J by 2 bases; unmatched bases: 9. Looked up from germline, CDR1 is LNHNV and CDR2 is YYDKDF (reference sequence). As DNA, the CDR3 is TGTGCCACCAGCTCCAGGACAGGACTCACCTACGAGCAGTACTTC. Protein: CATSSRTGLTYEQYF.

Details on this clonotype: This may come from a read error, since a much larger clone is one base off. Because it lacks the conserved phenylalanine or tryptophan at the end, this CDR3 is likely a read error. The V gene is TRBV29-1, the J gene TRBJ1-2, with D hard to call. The germline V gene has CDR1 SQVTM and CDR2 ANQGSEA. V gave up 2 bases and J gave up 2 bases, with 6 bases separating them. The CDR3 sequence is 12 residues long. The CDR3 coding sequence is TGCAGCGTTGAACTCAGAAACTATGGCTACACCCTC. Its protein is CSVELRNYGYTL.

The genes are TRBV5-1 and TRBJ1-2; weak D call: TRBD1 (5 bases). The V end was cut by 4 bases, the J end by 2 bases, with 15 bases between. Germline V gene data show CDR1 as SGHRS and CDR2 as YFSETQ. This CDR3 has 15 residues. The CDR3 sequence: CASSQRGEENYGYTF. The CDR3 DNA reads as TGCGCCAGCAGCCAGAGAGGGGAGGAAAACTATGGCTACACCTTC.

The V call is TRBV10-2, the J call TRBJ2-7; D might be TRBD1 (5 bases). Germline V gene sequence: CDR1 WSHSY, CDR2 SAAADI. Trimming removed 2 bases at V and 3 bases at J, with 20 bases between. The CDR3 loop spans 17 amino acids. The CDR3 here is CASSELDTPLPYYEQYF. Written as DNA, the CDR3 is TGCGCCAGCAGTGAGCTGGACACACCTTTGCCCTACTACGAGCAGTACTTC.

The CDR3 DNA follows: TGTGCCAGCAGGGAGGGGCTGTCTAACTATGGCTACACCTTC. Amino acids: CASREGLSNYGYTF. The chain is built from TRBV6-5 and TRBJ1-2; tentative D call: TRBD1 (5 bases). V dropped 6 bases and J dropped 0 bases, with 11 bases sitting between them. CDR1 MNHEY and CDR2 SVGAGI come from the germline V gene. This CDR3 has 14 residues.

Only a few counts were recorded for this clonotype. Given a much more abundant clone one base away, this may be a read error. This chain links TRBV2 with TRBJ1-2; tentatively, D is TRBD1 (5 bases). Germline-derived CDR1 and CDR2 are SNHLY and FYNNEI. CDR3 length equals 14 residues. Trimming removed 10 bases at V and 3 bases at J, with 18 bases between. In DNA form, the CDR3 reads TGTGCCACAAAACCGTCGGGGGGACACTATGGCTACACCTTC. This sequence encodes CATKPSGGHYGYTF.

The sample holds many counts of this clonotype. The chain couples TRBV7-9 to TRBJ1-2; D might be TRBD1 (6 bases). Germline V gene sequence: CDR1 SEHNR, CDR2 FQNEAQ (reference sequence). CDR3 length equals 16 residues. V gave up 6 bases and J gave up 2 bases, with 19 bases separating them. As DNA, the CDR3 is TGTGCCAGCAGATCACACAGGGACACCCAGAACTATGGCTACACCTTC. Translation: CASRSHRDTQNYGYTF.

The chain joins TRBV4-1 to TRBJ2-2, with 7 bases aligning to TRBD1. The trim removed 2 bases at V and 7 bases at J, leaving 7 bases unmatched. Per the germline V gene, CDR1 is MGHRA and CDR2 is YSYEKL. The CDR3 contains 15 residues. DNA of the CDR3: TGCGCCAGCAGCCAAAGGGGACAGTTTAACGGGGAGCTGTTTTTT. This codes for CASSQRGQFNGELFF.